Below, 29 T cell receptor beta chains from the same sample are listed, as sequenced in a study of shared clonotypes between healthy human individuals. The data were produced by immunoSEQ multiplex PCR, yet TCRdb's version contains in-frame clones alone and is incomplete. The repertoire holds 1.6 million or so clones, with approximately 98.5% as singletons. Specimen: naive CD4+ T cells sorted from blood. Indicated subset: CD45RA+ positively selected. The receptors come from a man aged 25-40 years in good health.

In DNA form, the CDR3 reads TGTGCCAGCAGCGTAGCCTCGGGGGGTTTCGAGAACGAGCAGTACTTC. Translating gives CASSVASGGFENEQYF. The chain combines TRBV9 with TRBJ2-7; the match to TRBD2 covers 7 bases. The trim removed 0 bases at V and 5 bases at J, leaving 11 bases unmatched. CDR1 is SGDLS, CDR2 YYNGEE, per germline. The CDR3 consists of 16 residues.

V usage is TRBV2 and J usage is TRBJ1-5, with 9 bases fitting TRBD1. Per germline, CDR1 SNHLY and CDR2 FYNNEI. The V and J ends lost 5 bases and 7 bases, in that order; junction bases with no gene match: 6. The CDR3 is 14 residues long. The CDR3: CASSSQGAGQPQHF. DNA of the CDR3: TGTGCCAGCAGTTCACAGGGGGCTGGGCAGCCCCAGCATTTT. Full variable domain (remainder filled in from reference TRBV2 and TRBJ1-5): EPEVTQTPSHQVTQMGQEVILRCVPISNHLYFYWYRQILGQKVEFLVSFYNNEISEKSEIFDDQFSVERPDGSNFTLKIRSTKLEDSAMYFCASSSQGAGQPQHFGDGTRLSIL.

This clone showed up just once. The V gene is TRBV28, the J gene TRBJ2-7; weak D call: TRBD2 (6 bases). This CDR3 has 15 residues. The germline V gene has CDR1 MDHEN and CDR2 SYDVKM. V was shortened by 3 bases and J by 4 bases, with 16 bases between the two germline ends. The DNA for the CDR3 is TGTGCCAGCAGTTTTGCCGGGCGGGATTCTTACGAGCAGTACTTC. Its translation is CASSFAGRDSYEQYF.

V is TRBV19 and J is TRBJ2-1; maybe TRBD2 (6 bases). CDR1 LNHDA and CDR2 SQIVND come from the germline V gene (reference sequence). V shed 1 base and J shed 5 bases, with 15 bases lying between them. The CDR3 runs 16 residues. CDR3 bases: TGTGCCAGTAGTATAGCGCGGGGAGTTCTCGACAATGAGCAGTTCTTC. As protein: CASSIARGVLDNEQFF.

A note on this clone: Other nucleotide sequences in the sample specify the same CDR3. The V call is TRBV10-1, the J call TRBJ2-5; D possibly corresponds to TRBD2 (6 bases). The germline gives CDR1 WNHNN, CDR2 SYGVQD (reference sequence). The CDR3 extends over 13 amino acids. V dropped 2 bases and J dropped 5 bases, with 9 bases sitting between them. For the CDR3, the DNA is TGCGCCAGCAGTGAGAGCGGGCGGGAGACCCAGTACTTC. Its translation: CASSESGRETQYF.

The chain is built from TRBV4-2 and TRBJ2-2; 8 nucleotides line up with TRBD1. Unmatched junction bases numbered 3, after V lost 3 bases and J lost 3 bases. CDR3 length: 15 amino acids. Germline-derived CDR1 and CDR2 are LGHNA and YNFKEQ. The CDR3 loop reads CASSQQGADTGELFF. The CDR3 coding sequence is TGTGCCAGCAGCCAGCAGGGGGCGGACACCGGGGAGCTGTTTTTT.

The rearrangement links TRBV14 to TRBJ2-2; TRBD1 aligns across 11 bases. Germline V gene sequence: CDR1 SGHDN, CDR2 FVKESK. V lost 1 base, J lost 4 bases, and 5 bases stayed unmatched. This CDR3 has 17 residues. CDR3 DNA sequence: TGTGCCAGCAGCCAAGCTCGGGACAGGGGGTTCACCGGGGAGCTGTTTTTT. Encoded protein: CASSQARDRGFTGELFF. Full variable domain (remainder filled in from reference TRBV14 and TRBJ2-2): EAGVTQFPSHSVIEKGQTVTLRCDPISGHDNLYWYRRVMGKEIKFLLHFVKESKQDESGMPNNRFLAERTGGTYSTLKVQPAELEDSGVYFCASSQARDRGFTGELFFGEGSRLTVL.

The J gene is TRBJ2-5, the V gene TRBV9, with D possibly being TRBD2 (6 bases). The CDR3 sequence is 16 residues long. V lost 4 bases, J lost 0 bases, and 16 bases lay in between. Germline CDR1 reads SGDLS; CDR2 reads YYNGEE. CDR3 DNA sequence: TGTGCCAGCAGCAAAGCCGCGGGGTCTAACCAAGAGACCCAGTACTTC. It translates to CASSKAAGSNQETQYF. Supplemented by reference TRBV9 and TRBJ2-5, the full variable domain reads DSGVTQTPKHLITATGQRVTLRCSPRSGDLSVYWYQQSLDQGLQFLIQYYNGEERAKGNILERFSAQQFPDLHSELNLSSLELGDSALYFCASSKAAGSNQETQYFGPGTRLLVL.

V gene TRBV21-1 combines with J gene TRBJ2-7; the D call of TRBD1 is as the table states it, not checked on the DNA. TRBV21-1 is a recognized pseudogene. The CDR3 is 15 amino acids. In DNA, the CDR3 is TGTGCCAGCAGCAGAGGGACATACCCCCGCTACGAGCAGTACTTC. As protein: CASSRGTYPRYEQYF.

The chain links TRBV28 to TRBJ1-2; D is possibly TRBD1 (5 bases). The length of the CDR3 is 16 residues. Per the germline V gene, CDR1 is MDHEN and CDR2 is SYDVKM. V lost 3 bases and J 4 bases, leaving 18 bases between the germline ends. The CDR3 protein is CASSFLGPAQGYGYTF. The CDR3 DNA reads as TGTGCCAGCAGTTTCCTGGGGCCCGCGCAGGGCTATGGCTACACCTTC.

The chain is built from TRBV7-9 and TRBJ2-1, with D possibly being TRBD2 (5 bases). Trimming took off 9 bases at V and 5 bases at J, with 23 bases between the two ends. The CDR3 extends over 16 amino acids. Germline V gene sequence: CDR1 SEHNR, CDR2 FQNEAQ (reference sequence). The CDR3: CASSLSRRDYDNEQFF. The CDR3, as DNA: TGTGCCAGTTCTCTTTCCCGGAGAGACTATGACAATGAGCAGTTCTTC.

In nucleotides, the CDR3 is TGCGCCAGCAGCCCGCAGGGGGCTACGCTTGGAAACACCATATATTTT. Encoded protein: CASSPQGATLGNTIYF. The chain is built from TRBV5-1 and TRBJ1-3; 8 bases align to TRBD1. The ends lost 4 bases at V and 3 bases at J; junction bases unmatched: 9. Germline values: CDR1 SGHRS, CDR2 YFSETQ. This CDR3 comprises 16 residues.

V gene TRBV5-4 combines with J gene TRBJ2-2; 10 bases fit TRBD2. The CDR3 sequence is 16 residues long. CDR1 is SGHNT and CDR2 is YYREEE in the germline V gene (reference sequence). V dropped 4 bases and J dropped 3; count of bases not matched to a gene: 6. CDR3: CASSGRTSGYTGELFF. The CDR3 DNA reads TGTGCCAGCAGCGGGCGGACTAGCGGATACACCGGGGAGCTGTTTTTT.

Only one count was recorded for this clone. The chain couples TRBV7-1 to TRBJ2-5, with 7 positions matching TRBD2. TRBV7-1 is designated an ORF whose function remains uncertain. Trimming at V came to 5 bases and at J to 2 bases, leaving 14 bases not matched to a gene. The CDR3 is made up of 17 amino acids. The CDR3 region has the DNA TGTGCCAGCAGCCACGGTGTGGGTCTAGCGGTACAAGAGACCCAGTACTTC. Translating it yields CASSHGVGLAVQETQYF.

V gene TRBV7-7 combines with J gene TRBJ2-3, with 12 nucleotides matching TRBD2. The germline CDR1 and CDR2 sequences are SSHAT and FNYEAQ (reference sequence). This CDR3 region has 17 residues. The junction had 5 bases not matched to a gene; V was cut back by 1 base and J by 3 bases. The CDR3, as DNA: TGTGCCAGCAGCTTAGGAGCTAGCGGGAGGGGAACAGATACGCAGTATTTT. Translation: CASSLGASGRGTDTQYF.

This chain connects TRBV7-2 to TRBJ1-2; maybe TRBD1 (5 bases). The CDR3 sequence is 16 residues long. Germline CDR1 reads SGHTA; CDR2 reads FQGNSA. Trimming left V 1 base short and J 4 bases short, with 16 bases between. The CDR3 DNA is TGTGCCAGCAGCTTAGTAGGGCAGGGTCGGATCTATGGCTACACCTTC. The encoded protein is CASSLVGQGRIYGYTF.

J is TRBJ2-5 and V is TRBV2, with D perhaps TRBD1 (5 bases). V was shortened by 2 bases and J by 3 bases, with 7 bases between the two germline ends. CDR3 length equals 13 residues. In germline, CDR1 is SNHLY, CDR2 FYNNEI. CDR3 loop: CASSEYRKETQYF. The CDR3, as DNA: TGTGCCAGCAGTGAATACAGGAAAGAGACCCAGTACTTC.

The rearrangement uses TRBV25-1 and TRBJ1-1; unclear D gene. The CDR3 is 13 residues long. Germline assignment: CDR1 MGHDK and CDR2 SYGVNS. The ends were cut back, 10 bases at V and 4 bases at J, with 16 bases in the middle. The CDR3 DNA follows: TGTGCCACCCAGCAGACCAGCGGCACTGAAGCTTTCTTT. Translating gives CATQQTSGTEAFF.

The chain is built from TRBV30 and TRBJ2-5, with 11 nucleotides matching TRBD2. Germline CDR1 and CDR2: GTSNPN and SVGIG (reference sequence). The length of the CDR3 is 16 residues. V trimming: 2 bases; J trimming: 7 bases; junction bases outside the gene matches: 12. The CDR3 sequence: CAWSLGGLAVPGTQYF. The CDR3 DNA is TGTGCCTGGAGTCTGGGGGGACTAGCGGTACCCGGGACCCAGTACTTC.

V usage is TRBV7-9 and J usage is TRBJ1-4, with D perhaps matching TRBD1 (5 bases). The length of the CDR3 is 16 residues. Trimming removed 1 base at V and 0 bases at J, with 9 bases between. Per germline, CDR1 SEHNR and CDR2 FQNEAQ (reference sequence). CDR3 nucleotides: TGTGCCAGCAGCTTAGGGGACCGAGCAACTAATGAAAAACTGTTTTTT. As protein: CASSLGDRATNEKLFF.

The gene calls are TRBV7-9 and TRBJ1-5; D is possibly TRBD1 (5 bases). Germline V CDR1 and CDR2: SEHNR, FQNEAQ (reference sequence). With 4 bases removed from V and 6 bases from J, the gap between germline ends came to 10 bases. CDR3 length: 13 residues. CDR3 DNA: TGTGCCAGCAGCTCCCCAGGGACTCAGCCCCAGCATTTT. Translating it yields CASSSPGTQPQHF.

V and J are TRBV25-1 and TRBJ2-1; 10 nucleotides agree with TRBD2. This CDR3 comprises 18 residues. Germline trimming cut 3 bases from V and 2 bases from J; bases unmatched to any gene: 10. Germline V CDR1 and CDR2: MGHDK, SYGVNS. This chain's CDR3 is CASSEPSGGLGAYNEQFF. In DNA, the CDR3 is TGTGCCAGCAGTGAGCCTAGCGGGGGCCTCGGTGCCTACAATGAGCAGTTCTTC. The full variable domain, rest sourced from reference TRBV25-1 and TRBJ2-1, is EADIYQTPRYLVIGTGKKITLECSQTMGHDKMYWYQQDPGMELHLIHYSYGVNSTEKGDLSSESTVSRIRTEHFPLTLESARPSHTSQYLCASSEPSGGLGAYNEQFFGPGTRLTVL.

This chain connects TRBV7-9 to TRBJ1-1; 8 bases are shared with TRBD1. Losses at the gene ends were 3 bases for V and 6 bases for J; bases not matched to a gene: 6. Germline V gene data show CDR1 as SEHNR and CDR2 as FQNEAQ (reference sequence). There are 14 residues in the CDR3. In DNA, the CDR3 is TGTGCCAGCAGCTTTGGGCAGGGGGCTGCTGAAGCTTTCTTT. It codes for CASSFGQGAAEAFF.

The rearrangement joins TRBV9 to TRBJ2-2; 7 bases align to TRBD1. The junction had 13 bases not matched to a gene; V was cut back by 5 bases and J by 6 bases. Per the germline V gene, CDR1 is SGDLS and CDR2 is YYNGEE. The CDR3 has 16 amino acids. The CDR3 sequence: CASRAGTVMFPGELFF. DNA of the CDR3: TGTGCCAGCAGGGCCGGGACAGTCATGTTCCCCGGGGAGCTGTTTTTT.

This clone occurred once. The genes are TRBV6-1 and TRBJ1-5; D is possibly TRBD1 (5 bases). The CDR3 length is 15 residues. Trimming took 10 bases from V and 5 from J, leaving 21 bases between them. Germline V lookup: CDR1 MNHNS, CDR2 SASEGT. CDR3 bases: TGTGCCACCTCTCGACCAGGGACGGCGCATCAGCCCCAGCATTTT. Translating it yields CATSRPGTAHQPQHF.

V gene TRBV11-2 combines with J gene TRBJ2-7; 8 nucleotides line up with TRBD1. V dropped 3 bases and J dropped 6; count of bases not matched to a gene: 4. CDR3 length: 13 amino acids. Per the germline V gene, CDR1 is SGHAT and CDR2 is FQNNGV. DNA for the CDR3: TGTGCCAGCAGCTTGAACAGGGGGACCGAGCAGTACTTC. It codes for CASSLNRGTEQYF.

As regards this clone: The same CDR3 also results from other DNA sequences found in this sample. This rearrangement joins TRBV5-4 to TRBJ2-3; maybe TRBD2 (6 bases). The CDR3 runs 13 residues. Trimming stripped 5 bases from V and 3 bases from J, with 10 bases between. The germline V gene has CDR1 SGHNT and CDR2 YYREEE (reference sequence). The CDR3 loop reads CASSRDSTDTQYF. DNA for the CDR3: TGTGCCAGCAGTAGGGACTCAACAGATACGCAGTATTTT.

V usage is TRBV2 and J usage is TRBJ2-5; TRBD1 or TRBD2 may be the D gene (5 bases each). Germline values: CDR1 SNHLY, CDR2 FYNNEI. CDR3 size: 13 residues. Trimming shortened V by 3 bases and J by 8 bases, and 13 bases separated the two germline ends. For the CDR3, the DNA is TGTGCCAGCAGTGAGGGACGGACCCCCACCCAGTACTTC. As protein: CASSEGRTPTQYF.

The CDR3 DNA reads as TGTGCCAGCAGTTTTGGACAGGCCGATTACAATGAGCAGTTCTTC. Its protein is CASSFGQADYNEQFF. The V gene is TRBV6-1, the J gene TRBJ2-1; 7 positions agree with TRBD1. The CDR3 runs to 15 residues. V lost 5 bases, J lost 4 bases, and 8 bases stayed unmatched. Looked up from germline, CDR1 is MNHNS and CDR2 is SASEGT.